Below are 31 T cell receptor delta chains sequenced from a single sample in a study of gamma-delta chains in newborns, infants, children (dated by TCRdb to about 2019). Sequencing was performed on an Illumina MiSeq. TCRdb called clones anew from the public reads via CATT; matching DNA rows were later pooled. The sample profile shows some 5,000 delta-chain clones; about 5% of them were found once. The ten largest account for 10% to 11% of the sample. The sequenced sample was blood. The receptor source for this set is a child who was a newborn, infant or young child, either healthy, febrile or measles-vaccinated (not recorded which).

The chain is built from TRDV2 and TRDJ2, with 8 bases lining up with TRDD3. This CDR3 is built from 19 residues. V was clipped by 1 base and J by 4 bases; unmatched bases: 16. The germline V gene encodes CDR1 GEAIGNYY and CDR2 EKD. CDR3 in amino acids: CACDTLLGGTPGGTAQLFF. CDR3 DNA: TGTGCCTGTGACACGCTACTGGGGGGTACCCCCGGCGGGACAGCACAACTCTTCTTT.

This clone showed up just a few times. The V gene is TRDV2, the J gene TRDJ1; TRDD3 matches 12 bases. The germline V gene has CDR1 GEAIGNYY and CDR2 EKD. CDR3 length: 15 amino acids. V was pared by 1 base and J by 7 bases, with 6 bases of the junction left unmatched. CDR3 DNA: TGTGCCTGTGACACGCTACTGGGGGATACCAGTAAACTCATCTTT. Translated, it gives CACDTLLGDTSKLIF.

Concerning this clone: A much larger clone differs by one base, so this may be a read error. The identical CDR3 is also encoded by other nucleotide sequences in the sample. The chain employs TRDV2 and TRDJ2; 9 nucleotides agree with TRDD3. This CDR3 region has 16 residues. With V trimmed by 0 bases and J by 0 bases, 1 base remained unmatched. Germline CDR1 reads GEAIGNYY; CDR2 reads EKD. CDR3 in amino acids: CACDTMGDTLTAQLFF. CDR3 nucleotides: TGTGCCTGTGACACCATGGGGGATACTTTGACAGCACAACTCTTCTTT.

A remark on this clone: A far larger clone is one nucleotide away, so this likely arose from a read error. The chain joins TRDV2 to TRDJ2; TRDD3 aligns across 10 bases. Per germline, CDR1 GEAIGNYY and CDR2 EKD. The CDR3 is 14 residues long. The CDR3 is CARDVLGDTAQLFF. Written as DNA, the CDR3 is TGTGCCCGTGACGTACTGGGGGATACAGCACAACTCTTCTTT.

This clone appeared a few times. V usage is TRDV2 and J usage is TRDJ3, with 11 nucleotides matching TRDD3. This CDR3 is 19 amino acids long. With 0 bases clipped from V and 1 base from J, the junction kept 4 bases outside the gene matches. The germline V gene encodes CDR1 GEAIGNYY and CDR2 EKD. The CDR3 DNA reads TGTGCCTGTGACACCTTACTGGGGGATAATTCCTGGGACACCCGACAGATGTTTTTC. This sequence encodes CACDTLLGDNSWDTRQMFF.

This clone showed up just a few times. The chain employs TRDV2 and TRDJ3; D call uncertain. This CDR3 spans 17 amino acids. Looked up from germline, CDR1 is GEAIGNYY and CDR2 is EKD. Trimming shortened V by 3 bases and J by 1 base, and 12 bases separated the two germline ends. CDR3 nucleotides: TGTGCCTGTGACGAGAACTGCTGTTCCTGGGACACCCGACAGATGTTTTTC. It codes for CACDENCCSWDTRQMFF.

Concerning this clone: Just one base apart from a much larger clone, this may be a read error. This sequence joins TRDV2 and TRDJ3; the match to TRDD3 covers 11 bases. CDR3 size: 19 residues. V was pared by 0 bases and J by 0 bases, with 3 bases of the junction left unmatched. Germline CDR1 GEAIGNYY, CDR2 EKD. CDR3 bases: TGTGCCTGTGACACCATACTGGGGGATAGCTCCTGGGACACCCGACAGATGTTTTTC. It encodes CACDTILGDSSWDTRQMFF.

J is TRDJ1 and V is TRDV1; 13 bases agree with TRDD3. Per the germline V gene, CDR1 is TSWWSYY and CDR2 is QGS. There are 18 residues in the CDR3. V shed 0 bases, J shed 2 bases, and the junction held 6 bases outside the gene matches. CDR3 bases: TGTGCTCTTGGGGAACTGAACTGGGGGATACGTCGTACCGATAAACTCATCTTT. Protein product: CALGELNWGIRRTDKLIF.

This clone appeared a few times. A read error may produce the germline difference seen at one junction end. This CDR3 is also generated by other DNA sequences in the sample. This CDR3 is CACDILGDTEDTDKLIF. The CDR3 DNA is TGTGCCTGTGACATACTGGGGGATACGGAGGACACCGATAAGCTCATCTTT. This sequence joins TRDV2 and TRDJ1; 13 bases fit TRDD3. The CDR3 is 17 amino acids. Germline V gives CDR1 GEAIGNYY, CDR2 EKD.

This clone appeared a few times. The V and J genes are TRDV2 and TRDJ3, with 13 positions matching TRDD3. V dropped 3 bases and J dropped 0; count of bases not matched to a gene: 7. CDR3 length equals 20 residues. In germline, CDR1 is GEAIGNYY, CDR2 EKD. The CDR3: CACDPVLGDTRSWDTRQMFF. In nucleotides, the CDR3 is TGTGCCTGTGACCCCGTACTGGGGGATACGCGCTCCTGGGACACCCGACAGATGTTTTTC.

The J gene is TRDJ1; the V gene was not called; the D call TRDD3 from the table was never checked on the DNA. This CDR3 contains 14 residues. CDR3 loop: CARLGGLYTDTLIF. The CDR3 bases are TGTGCCCGCCTGGGAGGTTTGTACACCGATACACTCATTTTT.

This clone was recorded a few times. The chain combines TRDV3 with TRDJ3; 8 bases are a match to TRDD3. Trimming cost V 2 bases and J 0 bases; bases outside gene matches: 15. The CDR3 covers 20 residues. Germline CDR1 TVYSNPD, CDR2 GDNSRS (reference sequence). Here the CDR3 reads CAFPVYNWGLSSWDTRQMFF. CDR3 nucleotide sequence: TGTGCCTTTCCCGTGTATAACTGGGGGCTTAGCTCCTGGGACACCCGACAGATGTTTTTC.

This clone was picked up a small number of times. V and J are TRDV1 and TRDJ2; 13 nucleotides line up with TRDD3. The J segment lost 8 bases and the V segment lost 8 bases, leaving 17 bases of the junction unmatched. The CDR3 totals 18 residues. Germline V gene lookup returns CDR1 TSWWSYY and CDR2 QGS. The CDR3 nucleotides read TGTGCTCTTCTCCTACTACCAAACTGGGGGATACGGGTGGCACAACTCTTCTTT. Protein sequence: CALLLLPNWGIRVAQLFF.

This clone was observed a handful of times. A much larger clone lies one base from this, so it may be a read error. The chain links TRDV2 to TRDJ3; 13 positions agree with TRDD3. Germline V lookup: CDR1 GEAIGNYY, CDR2 EKD. The V segment lost 5 bases and the J segment 0 bases; nucleotides outside the gene matches: 3. The length of the CDR3 is 18 residues. The CDR3 reads CACGTGGYASWDTRQMFF. The DNA of the CDR3 is TGTGCCTGTGGCACTGGGGGATACGCCTCCTGGGACACCCGACAGATGTTTTTC.

The sample holds a few counts of this clone. The gene calls are TRDV2 and TRDJ3; TRDD3 matches at 8 bases. The V gene's germline CDR1 is GEAIGNYY and CDR2 EKD. Germline trimming cut 4 bases from V and 0 bases from J; bases unmatched to any gene: 7. The CDR3 totals 18 residues. The CDR3 DNA is TGTGCCTGTGATTACTGGGGGTCGAGCTCCTGGGACACCCGACAGATGTTTTTC. Translated: CACDYWGSSSWDTRQMFF.

The V gene is TRDV2, the J gene TRDJ2, with 7 bases fitting TRDD3. This CDR3 contains 19 residues. Germline V gene sequence: CDR1 GEAIGNYY, CDR2 EKD. Unmatched junction bases numbered 12, after V lost 0 bases and J lost 0 bases. Written as DNA, the CDR3 is TGTGCCTGTGACACCGTCCTGGGGGGCGGAATGGCTTTGACAGCACAACTCTTCTTT. It yields the protein CACDTVLGGGMALTAQLFF.

The chain is built from TRAV29/DV5 and TRDJ1, with TRDD3 identical over 13 bases. This CDR3 is built from 21 residues. CDR1 is NSMFDY and CDR2 is ISSIKDK in the germline V gene. Trimming removed 0 bases from V and 0 bases from J; junction bases left unmatched: 17. CDR3 amino acids: CAASANIPYWGIRRYTDKLIF. The DNA of the CDR3 is TGTGCAGCAAGCGCGAATATCCCGTACTGGGGGATACGGCGGTACACCGATAAACTCATCTTT. Combining the CDR3 with reference TRAV29/DV5 and TRDJ1 gives the whole variable domain DQQVKQNSPSLSVQEGRISILNCDYTNSMFDYFLWYKKYPAEGPTFLISISSIKDKNEDGRFTVFLNKSAKHLSLHIVPSQPGDSAVYFCAASANIPYWGIRRYTDKLIFGKGTRVTVEP.

By proportion, this clone is large. The chain carries TRDV2 and TRDJ2; 11 bases agree with TRDD3. CDR3 size: 16 residues. V was clipped by 2 bases and J by 0 bases; unmatched bases: 1. Germline lookup yields CDR1 GEAIGNYY and CDR2 EKD. CDR3 DNA: TGTGCCTGTGACAAACTGGGGGATACTTTGACAGCACAACTCTTCTTT. Translation: CACDKLGDTLTAQLFF.

As for this clone: The translation of this DNA and the TCRdb protein of a much larger clone differ at residue 4, probably owing to a read error; the protein shown here is translated from the DNA. The V call is TRDV2, the J call TRDJ2; 8 bases align to TRDD3. The CDR3 consists of 14 residues. Looked up from germline, CDR1 is GEAIGNYY and CDR2 is EKD. This chain's CDR3 is CACNTWGMTAQLFF. DNA for the CDR3: TGTGCCTGTAACACCTGGGGGATGACAGCACAACTCTTCTTT.

V and J are TRDV2 and TRDJ3; TRDD3 aligns across 10 bases. The CDR3 runs 22 residues. Per germline, CDR1 GEAIGNYY and CDR2 EKD. J gave up 0 bases and V 0 bases, and 13 bases lay outside the gene matches. The CDR3 loop is CACDTGGYWGMKSSWDTRQMFF. CDR3 DNA sequence: TGTGCCTGTGACACCGGTGGGTACTGGGGGATGAAAAGCTCCTGGGACACCCGACAGATGTTTTTC.

The chain links TRDV1 to TRDJ2; 13 bases agree with TRDD3. The CDR3 contains 18 residues. Germline assignment: CDR1 TSWWSYY and CDR2 QGS. The V and J ends lost 0 bases and 3 bases, in that order; junction bases with no gene match: 4. DNA for the CDR3: TGTGCTCTTGGGGAACTTGAGACTGGGGGATACGTGACAGCACAACTCTTCTTT. As protein: CALGELETGGYVTAQLFF.

A note on this clone: Other nucleotide sequences in the sample specify the same CDR3. The J gene is TRDJ2, the V gene TRDV2, with 8 bases aligning to TRDD3. Germline CDR1 and CDR2: GEAIGNYY and EKD. The CDR3 spans 14 residues. With V trimmed by 1 base and J by 5 bases, 2 bases remained unmatched. CDR3 coding DNA: TGTGCCTGTGACACTTTGGGGGATACAGCACAACTCTTCTTT. Protein: CACDTLGDTAQLFF.

The J gene is TRDJ1, the V gene TRDV1; the D gene is possibly TRDD3 (5 bases). The V and J ends lost 3 bases and 10 bases respectively, with 27 bases between them. The CDR3 sequence is 17 residues long. CDR1 TSWWSYY and CDR2 QGS come from the germline V gene. In DNA form, the CDR3 reads TGTGCTCTTGGGGATTACAGGGGACCGGGCTGGGCTCGTAGACTCATCTTT. Amino acid sequence: CALGDYRGPGWARRLIF.

The sample holds a few counts of this clone. This same CDR3 is encoded by further DNA sequences in the sample. The chain couples TRDV2 to TRDJ3, with D tentatively TRDD3 (5 bases). The CDR3 length is 16 residues. V was shortened by 2 bases and J by 0 bases, with 7 bases between the two germline ends. Germline V lookup: CDR1 GEAIGNYY, CDR2 EKD. The CDR3 region has the DNA TGTGCCTGTGACAAGCTGGGCTCCTGGGACACCCGACAGATGTTTTTC. This gives the protein CACDKLGSWDTRQMFF.

This clone has a handful of counts. The rearrangement uses TRDV1 and TRDJ1, with D unclear. The CDR3 is made up of 17 amino acids. CDR1 and CDR2 from the germline V gene are TSWWSYY and QGS. Trimming pared 1 base from V and 0 bases from J, leaving 15 bases between. The CDR3 sequence: CALGEPRERLYTDKLIF. The CDR3 DNA sequence: TGTGCTCTTGGGGAACCCAGGGAAAGGCTATACACCGATAAACTCATCTTT.

The chain carries TRDV2 and TRDJ2, with TRDD3 matching 7 bases. Looked up from germline, CDR1 is GEAIGNYY and CDR2 is EKD. V lost 1 base to trimming and J lost 0 bases; unmatched junction nucleotides: 1. The CDR3 spans 15 residues. CDR3 loop: CACDTGGALTAQLFF. The CDR3 nucleotides are TGTGCCTGTGACACTGGGGGAGCTTTGACAGCACAACTCTTCTTT.

As for this clone: The junction and the germline gene differ at one end; a read error may be behind it. The chain uses TRDV2 and TRDJ2, with TRDD3 identical over 8 bases. The germline gives CDR1 GEAIGNYY, CDR2 EKD. This CDR3 has 16 residues. The CDR3 protein is CACDTVGILGTARLFF. For the CDR3, the DNA is TGTGCCTGTGACACCGTGGGGATACTAGGGACAGCACGACTCTTCTTT.

This clone is judged medium-sized. CDR3 nucleotide sequence: TGTGCCTGTGACTCGGTGGGGGAAATCGATAAACTCATCTTT. Protein product: CACDSVGEIDKLIF. This rearrangement joins TRDV2 to TRDJ1, with 7 bases fitting TRDD3. In germline, CDR1 is GEAIGNYY, CDR2 EKD. The trim removed 3 bases at V and 4 bases at J, leaving 7 bases unmatched. The length of the CDR3 is 14 residues.

By sample fraction, this clone is medium-sized. The same CDR3 arises from other DNA sequences in this sample as well. V usage is TRDV2 and J usage is TRDJ2; 7 positions agree with TRDD3. This CDR3 contains 16 residues. V lost 0 bases to trimming and J lost 6 bases; unmatched junction nucleotides: 9. From germline, CDR1 is GEAIGNYY and CDR2 EKD. CDR3 bases: TGTGCCTGTGACACCGTGAGTGGGGGACGGCCAGCACAACTCTTCTTT. This gives the protein CACDTVSGGRPAQLFF.

This clone was counted between two and nine times. A far larger clone is only one base removed, so a read error is likely. The same CDR3 is also encoded by other DNA sequences in this sample. The rearrangement joins TRDV2 to TRDJ2; 12 bases agree with TRDD3. CDR1 and CDR2 from the germline V gene are GEAIGNYY and EKD. CDR3 length: 16 residues. CDR3 loop: CACDILGDTLTAQLFF. The CDR3 nucleotides read TGTGCCTGTGACATACTGGGGGATACTTTGACAGCACAGCTCTTCTTT.

This clone has more than one count but fewer than ten. A read error is possible here, since a much larger clone lies one base away. This specimen includes other DNA sequences encoding the same CDR3. V gene TRDV2 combines with J gene TRDJ3; possible D gene TRDD3, 5 bases. Trimming cost V 0 bases and J 0 bases, with 11 bases left between them. From germline, CDR1 is GEAIGNYY and CDR2 EKD. The length of the CDR3 is 18 residues. The CDR3 DNA sequence: TGTGCCTGTGACACCGGGGGTTACAGCTCCTGGGACACCCGACAGATGTTTTTC. As protein: CACDTGGYSSWDTRQMFF.